The 11 T cell receptor beta chains below were found in one sample sequenced in a study of regulatory T cells in long-lasting Graves disease. Time point noted: newly diagnosed GD, antithyroid drugs for less than 3 months. PBMC RNA served as the TCR library source. Assembly of TCR beta libraries relied on iRepertoire HTBI primers together with Arm-PCR of CDR3 regions. Via MiXCR, TCRdb re-called the multiplex PCR reads, giving one row per CDR3 protein. The repertoire consists of just over 600,000 distinct CDR3 sequences, with roughly 16% occurring once and the leading ten covering about 20%. This same sample was also part of a study on T cells in Graves' hyperthyroidism and ophthalmopathy.

The sample consisted of peripheral blood mononuclear cells (PBMCs), taken at new diagnosis, from a patient treated with antithyroid drugs. The receptors were sampled from a woman younger than 45 with Graves disease.

This clonotype was seen at least ten times. The chain combines TRBV12-3 or TRBV12-4 with TRBJ2-7, with D possibly TRBD2 on 6 matching bases. The CDR3 extends over 14 amino acids. V was cut by 2 bases and J by 6 bases, with 14 bases left in between. CDR3 residues: CASSLRGGTGEQYF. Here the CDR3 DNA reads TGTGCCAGCAGTTTACGCGGAGGGACGGGCGAGCAGTACTTC.

In this sample, this clonotype turned up many times. The rearrangement uses TRBV7-8 and TRBJ2-1; D remains unclear. Trimming took off 8 bases at V and 5 bases at J, with 16 bases between the two ends. This CDR3 contains 14 residues. Looked up from germline, CDR1 is SGHVS and CDR2 is FQNEAQ. DNA for the CDR3: TGTGCCAGCGGGCCGGGCCCCCCCCACAATGAGCAGTTCTTC. It translates to CASGPGPPHNEQFF. Variable domain in full (rest from reference TRBV7-8 and TRBJ2-1): GAGVSQSPRYKVAKRGQDVALRCDPISGHVSLFWYQQALGQGPEFLTYFQNEAQLDKSGLPSDRFFAERPEGSVSTLKIQRTQQEDSAVYLCASGPGPPHNEQFFGPGTRLTVL.

This clonotype was observed a few times. A much larger clone sits a single nucleotide away, making a read error possible. V usage is TRBV7-2 and J usage is TRBJ2-2; a possible D gene is TRBD1 (6 bases). The CDR3 totals 15 residues. CDR1 and CDR2 from the germline V gene are SGHTA and FQGNSA. CDR3 in DNA: TGTGCCAGCAGCTTTGCCGGGACACACACCGAGGAGCTGTTTTTT. This codes for CASSFAGTHTEELFF.

This clonotype was seen many times. The chain has TRBV20-1 and TRBJ2-7; D not resolved. This CDR3 is built from 16 residues. V shed 3 bases and J shed 3 bases, with 21 bases lying between them. The germline V gene encodes CDR1 DFQATT and CDR2 SNEGSKA (reference sequence). The DNA for the CDR3 is TGCAGTGCTAGCCCTAGAGGCGTTTCCTGGGGCTACGAGCAGTACTTC. Its translation: CSASPRGVSWGYEQYF.

There are a few counts of this clonotype. This chain links TRBV28 with TRBJ1-1; tentative D call: TRBD1 (6 bases). In germline, CDR1 is MDHEN, CDR2 SYDVKM. This CDR3 has 13 residues. V was pared by 2 bases and J by 9 bases, with 13 bases between. The CDR3 DNA sequence: TGTGCCAGCAGTTTAGAGAGACAGGCTAAAGCTTTCTTT. This translates into CASSLERQAKAFF.

Many counts were recorded for this clonotype. The V and J genes are TRBV5-1 and TRBJ2-7; D not resolved. The CDR3 extends over 15 amino acids. The V end lost 0 bases, the J end lost 5 bases, and 15 bases lay between the germline ends. The V gene's germline CDR1 is SGHRS and CDR2 YFSETQ. In DNA, the CDR3 is TGCGCCAGCAGCTTGGAAGGTAGCTACGTAAACGAGCAGTACTTC. Translated, it gives CASSLEGSYVNEQYF.

The gene calls are TRBV15 and TRBJ2-5; D is uncertain. Germline lookup yields CDR1 LNHNV and CDR2 YYDKDF (reference sequence). The CDR3 runs to 12 residues. The V end was cut by 0 bases, the J end by 5 bases, with 4 bases between. The CDR3, as DNA: TGTGCCACCAGCAGAGAGAGCGAGACCCAGTACTTC. Translating gives CATSRESETQYF.

This clonotype was counted many times. The chain links TRBV24-1 to TRBJ2-7; D is uncertain. The V gene's germline CDR1 is KGHDR and CDR2 SFDVKD. Deletions cut 4 bases from V and 6 bases from J, with 12 bases between. The CDR3 consists of 13 residues. This CDR3 reads CATSDLSNTEQYF. The CDR3 nucleotides read TGTGCCACCAGTGACCTATCCAATACCGAGCAGTACTTC.

The V gene is TRBV7-8, the J gene TRBJ1-6, with D possibly matching TRBD1 (6 bases). In germline, CDR1 is SGHVS, CDR2 FQNEAQ. With 5 bases removed from V and 7 bases from J, the gap between germline ends came to 21 bases. The CDR3 loop spans 17 amino acids. This CDR3 reads CASSVNYREFSNSPLHF. CDR3 nucleotides: TGTGCCAGCAGCGTAAATTACAGGGAGTTTTCGAATTCACCCCTCCACTTT.

This clonotype showed up just a few times. The rearrangement uses TRBV2 and TRBJ1-2, with a weak D call TRBD1 (5 bases). The germline V gene has CDR1 SNHLY and CDR2 FYNNEI. The CDR3 totals 15 residues. The V and J ends lost 4 bases and 4 bases respectively, with 16 bases between them. In nucleotides, the CDR3 is TGTGCCAGCAGTGCCCAGCGGGGGTCCCCCTATGGCTACACCTTC. Residues: CASSAQRGSPYGYTF.

A few counts support this clonotype. The chain couples TRBV24-1 to TRBJ2-1; D might be TRBD2 (5 bases). V lost 7 bases and J 3 bases, leaving 15 bases between the germline ends. The CDR3 consists of 15 residues. Germline V CDR1 and CDR2: KGHDR, SFDVKD. CDR3 nucleotides: TGTGCCACCAGCCCGGGGAGCGGTAACTACAATGAGCAGTTCTTC. Its translation: CATSPGSGNYNEQFF.